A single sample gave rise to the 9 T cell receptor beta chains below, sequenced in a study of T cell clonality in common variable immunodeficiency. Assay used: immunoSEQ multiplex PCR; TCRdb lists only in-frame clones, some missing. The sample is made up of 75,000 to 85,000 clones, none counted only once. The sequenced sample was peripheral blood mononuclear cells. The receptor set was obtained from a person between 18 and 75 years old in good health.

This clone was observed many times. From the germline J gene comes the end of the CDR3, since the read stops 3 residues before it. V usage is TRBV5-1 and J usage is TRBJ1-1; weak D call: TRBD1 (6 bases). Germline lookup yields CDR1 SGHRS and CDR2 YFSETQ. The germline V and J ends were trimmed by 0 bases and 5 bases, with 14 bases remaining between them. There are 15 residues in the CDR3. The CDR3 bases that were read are TGCGCCAGCAGCTTGGGACAGGTTATCGAGACTGAA. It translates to CASSLGQVIETE. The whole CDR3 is CASSLGQVIETEAFF.

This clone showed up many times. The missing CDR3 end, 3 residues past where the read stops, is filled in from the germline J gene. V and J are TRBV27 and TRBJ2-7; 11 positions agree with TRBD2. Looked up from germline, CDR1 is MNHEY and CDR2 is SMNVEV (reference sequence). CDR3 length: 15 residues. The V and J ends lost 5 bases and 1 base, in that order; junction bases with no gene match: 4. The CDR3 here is CASSPGTSGSYEQYF. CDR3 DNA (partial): TGTGCCAGCAGTCCCGGGACTAGCGGTTCCTACGAG.

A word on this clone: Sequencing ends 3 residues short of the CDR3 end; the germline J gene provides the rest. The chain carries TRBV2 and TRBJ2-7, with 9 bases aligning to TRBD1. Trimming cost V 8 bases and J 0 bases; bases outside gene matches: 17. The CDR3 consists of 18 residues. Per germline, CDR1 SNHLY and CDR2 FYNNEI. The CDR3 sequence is CASFGGDRVEGNSYEQYF. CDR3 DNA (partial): TGTGCCAGCTTTGGCGGGGACAGGGTGGAGGGGAACTCCTACGAG.

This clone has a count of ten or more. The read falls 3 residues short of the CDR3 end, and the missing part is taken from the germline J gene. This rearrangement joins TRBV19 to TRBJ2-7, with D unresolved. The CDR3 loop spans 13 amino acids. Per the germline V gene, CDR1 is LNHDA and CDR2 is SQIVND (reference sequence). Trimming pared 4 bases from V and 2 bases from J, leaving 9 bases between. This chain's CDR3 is CASSTRQTYEQYF. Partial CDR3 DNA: TGTGCCAGTAGTACTCGACAAACCTACGAG.

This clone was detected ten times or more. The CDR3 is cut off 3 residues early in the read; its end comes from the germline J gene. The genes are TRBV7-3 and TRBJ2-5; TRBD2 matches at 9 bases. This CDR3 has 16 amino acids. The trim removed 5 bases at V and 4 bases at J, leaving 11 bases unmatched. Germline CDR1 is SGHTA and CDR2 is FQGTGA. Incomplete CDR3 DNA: TGTGCCAGCAGCCCCAGCAGGACTAGCGCTTTAGAGACC. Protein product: CASSPSRTSALET. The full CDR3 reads CASSPSRTSALETQYF.

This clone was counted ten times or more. CDR3 DNA, as far as it was read: TGTGCCAGCAGCTTGGGCGGGAGCTTTGTCAACGAG. Amino acids: CASSLGGSFVNE. The full-length CDR3 reads as CASSLGGSFVNEQYF. This rearrangement joins TRBV5-5 to TRBJ2-7, with 7 bases identical to TRBD2. The read comes to an end 3 residues before the CDR3 does, leaving the germline J gene to fill in the end. After removal of 0 bases from V and 5 bases from J, the junction contained 8 bases not matched to a gene. The germline V gene has CDR1 SGHKS and CDR2 YYEKEE (reference sequence). The CDR3 runs to 15 residues.

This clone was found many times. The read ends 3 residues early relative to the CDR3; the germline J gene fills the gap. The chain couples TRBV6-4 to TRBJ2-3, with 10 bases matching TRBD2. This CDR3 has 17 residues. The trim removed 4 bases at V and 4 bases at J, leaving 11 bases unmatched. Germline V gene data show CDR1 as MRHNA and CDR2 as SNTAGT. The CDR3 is CASSASTSGNRADTQYF. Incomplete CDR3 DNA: TGTGCCAGCAGTGCCTCTACTAGCGGGAATCGGGCAGATACG.

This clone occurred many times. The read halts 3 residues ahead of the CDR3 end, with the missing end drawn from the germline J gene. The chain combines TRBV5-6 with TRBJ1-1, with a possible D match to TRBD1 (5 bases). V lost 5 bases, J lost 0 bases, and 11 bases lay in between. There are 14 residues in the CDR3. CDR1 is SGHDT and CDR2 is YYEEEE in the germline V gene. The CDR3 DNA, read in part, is TGTGCCAGCAGGCGGGGCCGAATGAACACTGAA. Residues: CASRRGRMNTE. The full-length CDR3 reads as CASRRGRMNTEAFF.

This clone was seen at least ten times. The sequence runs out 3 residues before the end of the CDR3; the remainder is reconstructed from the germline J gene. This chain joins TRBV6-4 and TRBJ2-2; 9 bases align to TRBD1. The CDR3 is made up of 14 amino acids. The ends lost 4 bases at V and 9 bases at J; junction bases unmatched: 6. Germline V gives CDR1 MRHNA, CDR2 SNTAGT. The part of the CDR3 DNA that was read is TGTGCCAGCAGTGCCTCCGGGACAGGGAGGGAG. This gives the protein CASSASGTGRE. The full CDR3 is CASSASGTGRELFF.